These 21 T cell receptor beta chains share one sample of origin, sequenced in a study of cytomegalovirus exposure and HLA in healthy donors. Vbeta (60) and Jbeta (13) primers were used in the PCR. The protocol was immunoSEQ multiplex PCR, while the TCRdb copy is restricted to in-frame clones and leaves out a portion. The sample lists approximately 150,000 clones, 70% to 80% seen once, with less than 1.5% in the top ten. Sequenced sample: PBMCs. The receptors shown here come from a young woman in good health and CMV-seropositive.

This clone was recorded only once. The gene calls are TRBV9 and TRBJ2-3; 11 nucleotides align to TRBD2. The CDR3 extends over 17 amino acids. Trimming at V came to 4 bases and at J to 4 bases, leaving 11 bases not matched to a gene. The V gene's germline CDR1 is SGDLS and CDR2 YYNGEE. CDR3 DNA sequence: TGTGCCAGCAGCCAAGGGGGGCTAGCGGGAGGCCCAGATACGCAGTATTTT. This codes for CASSQGGLAGGPDTQYF.

The chain recombines TRBV27 with TRBJ2-1; 13 bases fit TRBD2. The V and J ends lost 6 bases and 5 bases, in that order; junction bases with no gene match: 4. The length of the CDR3 is 15 residues. Germline CDR1 reads MNHEY; CDR2 reads SMNVEV (reference sequence). CDR3: CASSAGTSGNNEQFF. In DNA, the CDR3 is TGTGCCAGCAGCGCCGGGACTAGCGGGAACAATGAGCAGTTCTTC.

The rearrangement links TRBV5-5 to TRBJ1-5, with 8 bases that match TRBD1. V shed 3 bases, J shed 3 bases, and the junction held 5 bases outside the gene matches. The CDR3 is 15 amino acids. CDR1 is SGHKS and CDR2 is YYEKEE in the germline V gene (reference sequence). In DNA form, the CDR3 reads TGTGCCAGCAGCTCGACAGGGGCCCCCAATCAGCCCCAGCATTTT. This gives the protein CASSSTGAPNQPQHF.

CDR3 amino acids: CASSIDQGRNEKLFF. The CDR3, as DNA: TGTGCCAGCAGCATAGACCAGGGGCGTAATGAAAAACTGTTTTTT. The V gene is TRBV28, the J gene TRBJ1-4, with a weak D call TRBD1 (6 bases). Germline V gives CDR1 MDHEN, CDR2 SYDVKM. V lost 6 bases to trimming and J lost 4 bases, with 15 bases between them. CDR3 size: 15 residues.

The chain is built from TRBV9 and TRBJ2-7; D remains ambiguous. The CDR3 is made up of 14 amino acids. Trimming pared 4 bases from V and 0 bases from J, leaving 11 bases between. The germline CDR1 and CDR2 sequences are SGDLS and YYNGEE. The CDR3 bases are TGTGCCAGCAGCCCCTCGACTCTCTCCTACGAGCAGTACTTC. Protein sequence: CASSPSTLSYEQYF.

The V gene is TRBV2, the J gene TRBJ2-7, with 8 nucleotides matching TRBD2. The CDR3 contains 12 residues. The junction had 2 bases not matched to a gene; V was cut back by 6 bases and J by 4 bases. Looked up from germline, CDR1 is SNHLY and CDR2 is FYNNEI. The chain's CDR3 is CASRPGGYEQYF. The CDR3 DNA reads as TGTGCCAGCAGACCGGGAGGGTACGAGCAGTACTTC. Full variable domain (remainder filled in from reference TRBV2 and TRBJ2-7): EPEVTQTPSHQVTQMGQEVILRCVPISNHLYFYWYRQILGQKVEFLVSFYNNEISEKSEIFDDQFSVERPDGSNFTLKIRSTKLEDSAMYFCASRPGGYEQYFGPGTRLTVT.

The chain has TRBV19 and TRBJ1-3; a weak D match, TRBD1 (6 bases). Looked up from germline, CDR1 is LNHDA and CDR2 is SQIVND (reference sequence). This CDR3 is built from 14 residues. Between the trimmed V and J ends, which lost 3 bases and 4 bases, there was a span of 10 bases. The CDR3 is CASSITGIGNTIYF. The CDR3 DNA sequence: TGTGCCAGTAGTATTACAGGGATCGGAAACACCATATATTTT.

This clone came up once. In nucleotides, the CDR3 is TGTGCCAGCAGCCTTGGGGACACAATTAACACCGGGGAGCTGTTTTTT. The encoded protein is CASSLGDTINTGELFF. V is TRBV27 and J is TRBJ2-2; TRBD1 is a possible D gene (6 bases). Trimming stripped 6 bases from V and 2 bases from J, with 16 bases between. The CDR3 is 16 amino acids. Germline lookup yields CDR1 MNHEY and CDR2 SMNVEV (reference sequence).

J is TRBJ1-3 and V is TRBV6-5; D remains ambiguous. With 8 bases removed from V and 3 bases from J, the gap between germline ends came to 17 bases. The CDR3 sequence is 15 residues long. Germline V CDR1 and CDR2: MNHEY, SVGAGI. In DNA form, the CDR3 reads TGTGCCAGCTACCGCCCGGGGTTCGATGGAAACACCATATATTTT. This gives the protein CASYRPGFDGNTIYF.

This rearrangement joins TRBV13 to TRBJ2-7; weak D call: TRBD2 (5 bases). V was cut by 4 bases and J by 1 base, with 20 bases left in between. This CDR3 comprises 17 residues. From germline, CDR1 is PRHDT and CDR2 FYEKMQ (reference sequence). The DNA for the CDR3 is TGTGCCAGCAGCTATTCCGAAGGAGCGGAGAGGTCCTACGAGCAGTACTTC. It yields the protein CASSYSEGAERSYEQYF.

The chain carries TRBV27 and TRBJ2-7; 8 bases agree with TRBD1. The germline CDR1 and CDR2 sequences are MNHEY and SMNVEV (reference sequence). The J segment lost 3 bases and the V segment lost 4 bases, leaving 8 bases of the junction unmatched. The CDR3 is 15 residues long. CDR3 loop: CASSSRTGGIYEQYF. CDR3 sequence (DNA): TGTGCCAGCAGTTCCCGAACAGGGGGTATCTACGAGCAGTACTTC.

The V gene is TRBV7-8, the J gene TRBJ2-5, with D unclear. The germline V gene has CDR1 SGHVS and CDR2 FQNEAQ. Trimming shortened V by 5 bases and J by 2 bases, and 18 bases separated the two germline ends. The CDR3 covers 16 residues. In DNA form, the CDR3 reads TGTGCCAGCAGCCCAACCCGTGTCAGGCCTCAAGAGACCCAGTACTTC. Protein product: CASSPTRVRPQETQYF.

The chain uses TRBV4-1 and TRBJ2-2; no clear D gene. This CDR3 is 14 amino acids long. V was shortened by 3 bases and J by 7 bases, with 12 bases between the two germline ends. Germline values: CDR1 MGHRA, CDR2 YSYEKL. CDR3 in amino acids: CASSQIVGVGELFF. The CDR3 nucleotides read TGCGCCAGCAGCCAGATAGTGGGCGTCGGGGAGCTGTTTTTT.

This clone was detected once. The V and J genes are TRBV29-1 and TRBJ2-3; D might be TRBD2 (6 bases). This CDR3 spans 14 amino acids. The germline V and J ends were trimmed by 7 bases and 4 bases, with 18 bases remaining between them. Germline V gene sequence: CDR1 SQVTM, CDR2 ANQGSEA. CDR3 sequence reads: CSAFIAASADTQYF. The DNA of the CDR3 is TGCAGCGCCTTCATAGCGGCTAGCGCAGATACGCAGTATTTT.

This clone was seen once. The V and J genes are TRBV30 and TRBJ2-3; D is unclear. The CDR3 is 12 amino acids. Trimming removed 5 bases at V and 2 bases at J, with 8 bases between. Per the germline V gene, CDR1 is GTSNPN and CDR2 is SVGIG (reference sequence). CDR3 region: CAWRQVTDTQYF. Here the CDR3 DNA reads TGTGCCTGGCGGCAGGTCACAGATACGCAGTATTTT.

The gene calls are TRBV4-2 and TRBJ2-1; D unresolved. The CDR3 covers 17 residues. The V end lost 5 bases, the J end lost 0 bases, and 17 bases lay between the germline ends. Germline V CDR1 and CDR2: LGHNA, YNFKEQ. CDR3 bases: TGTGCCAGCAGCTCCCAGAACGCCCAAAGCTCCTACAATGAGCAGTTCTTC. Its translation: CASSSQNAQSSYNEQFF.

V gene TRBV10-3 combines with J gene TRBJ2-3; 9 bases line up with TRBD1. This CDR3 region has 18 residues. CDR1 and CDR2 from the germline V gene are ENHRY and SYGVKD. Trimming took 3 bases from V and 4 from J; bases not matched to a gene: 14. CDR3 amino acids: CAISDWAPGTGRSDTQYF. CDR3 in DNA: TGTGCCATCAGTGATTGGGCACCCGGGACAGGGAGGTCAGATACGCAGTATTTT.

The J gene is TRBJ2-1, the V gene TRBV9; D remains ambiguous. The length of the CDR3 is 13 residues. CDR1 and CDR2 (germline): SGDLS, YYNGEE. V was clipped by 0 bases and J by 10 bases, with 11 bases between them. The CDR3, as DNA: TGTGCCAGCAGCGTAGCTAGGCGCGACGAGCAGTTCTTC. Residues: CASSVARRDEQFF.

This chain connects TRBV7-9 to TRBJ2-7; 7 bases line up with TRBD2. CDR3 length: 15 amino acids. CDR1 and CDR2 from the germline V gene are SEHNR and FQNEAQ (reference sequence). The J segment lost 0 bases and the V segment lost 0 bases, leaving 2 bases of the junction unmatched. The CDR3 DNA sequence: TGTGCCAGCAGCTTAGCGGGGGACTACTCCTACGAGCAGTACTTC. Translation gives CASSLAGDYSYEQYF.

The V call is TRBV4-1, the J call TRBJ1-1, with D possibly being TRBD1 (5 bases). V was trimmed by 0 bases and J by 0 bases, leaving 17 bases between them. The CDR3 runs 18 residues. Germline V gene lookup returns CDR1 MGHRA and CDR2 YSYEKL. This chain's CDR3 is CASSQDLWGDRVNTEAFF. Written as DNA, the CDR3 is TGCGCCAGCAGCCAAGATTTGTGGGGCGACAGAGTGAACACTGAAGCTTTCTTT.

The J gene is TRBJ2-5, the V gene TRBV11-2, with 10 bases lining up with TRBD2. CDR1 and CDR2 (germline): SGHAT, FQNNGV. There are 15 residues in the CDR3. Losses at the gene ends were 5 bases for V and 4 bases for J; bases not matched to a gene: 7. The CDR3 sequence: CASSKAGGDSETQYF. The CDR3 DNA reads as TGTGCCAGCAGCAAAGCGGGGGGGGATTCAGAGACCCAGTACTTC.